These 30 T cell receptor beta chains share one sample of origin, sequenced in a study of tumor-infiltrating lymphocytes in oesophageal squamous cell carcinoma. TCRdb ran MiXCR on the PCR reads and lists one entry per CDR3 protein. The table lists fewer than 15,000 distinct CDR3 sequences, 51% of them singletons. Input material: blood. The receptors derive from a female donor with esophageal squamous cell carcinoma.

This clonotype is medium-sized in the sample. The CDR3 sequence: CASSSHPGLAYNEQFF. The DNA of the CDR3 is TGTGCCAGTAGCTCTCACCCCGGACTAGCCTACAATGAGCAGTTCTTC. The chain employs TRBV19 and TRBJ2-1, with TRBD2 matching over 7 bases. Looked up from germline, CDR1 is LNHDA and CDR2 is SQIVND (reference sequence). V trimming: 6 bases; J trimming: 2 bases; junction bases outside the gene matches: 10. CDR3 length: 16 amino acids.

This clonotype appeared many times. A read error may explain this, as a much larger clone is one base away. The V call is TRBV11-3, the J call TRBJ2-5; D unclear. CDR3 length: 15 amino acids. The germline V and J ends were trimmed by 0 bases and 11 bases, with 19 bases remaining between them. The germline CDR1 and CDR2 sequences are SGHNT and YENEEA. The CDR3 bases are TGTGCCAGCAGCTTAGATGGTGGATCCTACAATGAGCAGTACTTC. Translated, it gives CASSLDGGSYNEQYF. Combining the CDR3 with reference TRBV11-3 and TRBJ2-5 gives the whole variable domain EAGVVQSPRYKIIEKKQPVAFWCNPISGHNTLYWYLQNLGQGPELLIRYENEEAVDDSQLPKDRFSAERLKGVDSTLKIQPAELGDSAVYLCASSLDGGSYNEQYFGPGTRLLVL.

This clonotype turned up a few times. This rearrangement joins TRBV7-2 to TRBJ2-2, with TRBD2 matching 8 bases. Germline V gene lookup returns CDR1 SGHTA and CDR2 FQGNSA. The CDR3 is 16 residues long. V lost 5 bases to trimming and J lost 4 bases; unmatched junction nucleotides: 9. The CDR3 region is CASSPPGTRITGELFF. The CDR3 DNA reads as TGTGCCAGCAGCCCTCCCGGGACTAGAATCACCGGGGAGCTGTTTTTT.

This chain links TRBV12-3 or TRBV12-4 with TRBJ2-1, with TRBD1 matching over 8 bases. The J call may be faulty, since TRBJ2-7 better matches the DNA end. This CDR3 comprises 15 residues. The CDR3, as DNA: TGTGCCAGCAGCCGCCGGGACAGGAGGACCTACGAGCAGTACTTC. Amino acids: CASSRRDRRTYEQYF.

V is TRBV7-6 and J is TRBJ2-7; 7 bases align to TRBD1. V lost 5 bases, J lost 0 bases, and 4 bases stayed unmatched. The germline V gene has CDR1 SGHVS and CDR2 FNYEAQ. This CDR3 is built from 14 residues. CDR3 in DNA: TGTGCCAGCAGCCCAGGGGGTAGCTCCTACGAGCAGTACTTC. The encoded protein is CASSPGGSSYEQYF.

This chain uses TRBV6-2 or TRBV6-3 with TRBJ1-2, with D maybe TRBD1 (6 bases). The germline CDR1 and CDR2 sequences are MNHEY and SVGEGT. CDR3 length: 10 amino acids. CDR3 sequence (DNA): TGTGCGGCAGGGGCCTATGGCTACACCTTC. It specifies CAAGAYGYTF.

The table lists this clonotype with a count of one. The CDR3 loop reads CASSLGDFGANVLTF. The DNA for the CDR3 is TGTGCCAGCAGTTTAGGGGATTTTGGGGCCAACGTCCTGACTTTC. V and J are TRBV12-3 or TRBV12-4 and TRBJ2-6; no reliable D call. V was pared by 1 base and J by 3 bases, with 7 bases between. The length of the CDR3 is 15 residues.

The chain links TRBV6-1 to TRBJ2-4; the D gene is possibly TRBD2 (5 bases). CDR1 and CDR2 (germline): MNHNS, SASEGT. This CDR3 has 14 residues. Trimming removed 6 bases at V and 15 bases at J, with 24 bases between. The CDR3 coding sequence is TGTGCCAGCAGAGAACCGTCAGGCATCGGGGAGCTGTACTTC. This encodes CASREPSGIGELYF.

The V gene is TRBV7-6, the J gene TRBJ1-5, with TRBD1 identical over 8 bases. Germline V gene sequence: CDR1 SGHVS, CDR2 FNYEAQ. The CDR3 runs 14 residues. Trimming cost V 1 base and J 7 bases; bases outside gene matches: 3. The CDR3 DNA is TGTGCCAGCAGCTTAGGGACAGGGTTCCAGCCCCAGCATTTT. Residues: CASSLGTGFQPQHF. The whole variable domain, remainder taken from reference TRBV7-6 and TRBJ1-5, is GAGVSQSPRYKVTKRGQDVALRCDPISGHVSLYWYRQALGQGPEFLTYFNYEAQQDKSGLPNDRFSAERPEGSISTLTIQRTEQRDSAMYRCASSLGTGFQPQHFGDGTRLSIL.

By proportion, this clonotype is medium-sized. This chain links TRBV6-1 with TRBJ1-2, with D unclear. Trimming cost V 1 base and J 3 bases, with 6 bases left between them. There are 13 residues in the CDR3. Germline V lookup: CDR1 MNHNS, CDR2 SASEGT. The DNA of the CDR3 is TGTGCCAGCAGTGAAGTGGCTTACTATGGCTACACCTTC. Its protein is CASSEVAYYGYTF.

Points on this clonotype: As the CDR3 is not closed by the conserved phenylalanine or tryptophan, this likely results from a read error. No DNA is shown, since the ends of the CDR3 on it are uncertain; the CDR3 is the one TCRdb lists. V is TRBV11-3 and J is TRBJ2-4; whether TRBD1, the table's D call, matches the DNA was not checked. Germline CDR1 SGHNT, CDR2 YENEEA. With termini counted, the CDR3 has 17 amino acids. CDR3 region: CASSSNDRGNSPLHFGN.

In this sample, this clonotype turned up many times. This clone may be a read error of a much larger clone one base away. The chain joins TRBV7-9 to TRBJ2-3; 10 nucleotides match TRBD1. The CDR3 is made up of 15 amino acids. Germline-derived CDR1 and CDR2 are SEHNR and FQNEAQ (reference sequence). V shed 5 bases, J shed 14 bases, and the junction held 16 bases outside the gene matches. DNA of the CDR3: TGTGCCAGCAGCCCCGGGACAGGGGCGGCCGGGGAGCTGTATTTT. Translating gives CASSPGTGAAGELYF.

This clonotype was observed a single time. The conserved phenylalanine or tryptophan normally closing the CDR3 is absent here, so this likely arose from a read error. Because the CDR3's place on the DNA is in doubt, the DNA is left out and the CDR3 is given as listed by TCRdb. The CDR3 region is CASSLGTSVSPTMSSSS. V is TRBV7-4 and J is TRBJ2-5; TRBD2 reflects the table's D call only, with no check against the DNA. Both ends counted, the CDR3 spans 17 residues. Per the germline V gene, CDR1 is SGHVT and CDR2 is SQSDAQ.

By proportion, this clonotype is medium-sized. The genes are TRBV10-2 and TRBJ2-1; D gene unclear. Trimming shortened V by 8 bases and J by 3 bases, and 5 bases separated the two germline ends. The CDR3 consists of 11 residues. The germline V gene has CDR1 WSHSY and CDR2 SAAADI. Here the CDR3 reads CASEGYNEQFF. CDR3 DNA: TGCGCCAGCGAAGGCTACAATGAGCAGTTCTTC.

The genes are TRBV5-1 and TRBJ2-7, with 7 bases fitting TRBD1. The DNA end is a closer match to TRBJ1-2, so the J assignment may be wrong. Looked up from germline, CDR1 is SGHRS and CDR2 is YFSETQ. The CDR3 covers 14 residues. The CDR3 DNA reads as TGCGCCAGCAGCTCGCGTAGTATGACAGGGGGCTACACCTTC. Amino acids: CASSSRSMTGGYTF.

By share of the sample, this clonotype is large. The gene calls are TRBV4-2 and TRBJ2-1, with D unresolved. V was shortened by 3 bases and J by 5 bases, with 5 bases between the two germline ends. CDR1 is LGHNA, CDR2 YNFKEQ, per germline. The CDR3 consists of 12 residues. CDR3 amino acids: CASSHRDNEQFF. CDR3 coding DNA: TGTGCCAGCAGCCATCGAGACAATGAGCAGTTCTTC.

V is TRBV10-3 and J is TRBJ2-7, with 7 bases aligning to TRBD1. The germline V gene has CDR1 ENHRY and CDR2 SYGVKD. The CDR3 runs 15 residues. The ends lost 10 bases at V and 4 bases at J; junction bases unmatched: 16. CDR3 in amino acids: CATVFPGTDSYEQYF. The CDR3, as DNA: TGTGCCACCGTCTTTCCCGGGACAGATTCTTACGAGCAGTACTTC.

The chain couples TRBV10-3 to TRBJ2-1; the match to TRBD2 covers 16 bases. This CDR3 contains 19 residues. Germline CDR1 and CDR2: ENHRY and SYGVKD. V was clipped by 4 bases and J by 0 bases; unmatched bases: 6. This CDR3 reads CAISGGLAGGTSSYNEQFF. The DNA for the CDR3 is TGTGCCATCAGTGGGGGACTAGCGGGAGGGACGAGCTCCTACAATGAGCAGTTCTTC.

In this sample, this clonotype is medium-sized (0.01 to 0.1%). The chain joins TRBV10-1 to TRBJ2-1; D is uncertain. Trimming stripped 3 bases from V and 4 bases from J, with 4 bases between. The CDR3 runs to 12 residues. The germline CDR1 and CDR2 sequences are WNHNN and SYGVQD (reference sequence). The CDR3 is CASSDTYNEQFF. The CDR3 DNA follows: TGCGCCAGCAGTGACACTTACAATGAGCAGTTCTTC.

This clonotype was picked up a small number of times. The rearrangement links TRBV20-1 to TRBJ2-5; 12 bases agree with TRBD1. The end of the DNA fits TRBJ2-1 better, so the J call may be wrong. Germline V lookup: CDR1 DFQATT, CDR2 SNEGSKA (reference sequence). The CDR3 has 15 amino acids. In DNA form, the CDR3 reads TGCAGTGCTAGGTCCGGGACAGGGGGCGGGAATGAGCAGTTCTTC. This translates into CSARSGTGGGNEQFF.

The genes are TRBV7-2 and TRBJ2-3; D unclear. In germline, CDR1 is SGHTA, CDR2 FQGNSA. This CDR3 is 13 amino acids long. V dropped 6 bases and J dropped 2 bases, with 9 bases sitting between them. In nucleotides, the CDR3 is TGTGCCAGCAGAGAAGACAACACAGATACGCAGTATTTT. As protein: CASREDNTDTQYF.

The chain links TRBV11-1 to TRBJ2-7; 9 bases align to TRBD1. The J call may be incorrect, as the DNA end agrees better with TRBJ2-5. CDR3 size: 14 residues. Germline lookup yields CDR1 SGHAT and CDR2 FQDESV (reference sequence). CDR3 residues: CASSLDRGKETQYF. CDR3 nucleotides: TGTGCCAGCAGCTTGGACAGGGGAAAAGAGACCCAGTACTTC.

This clonotype qualifies as large. This chain links TRBV7-9 with TRBJ2-5, with 7 bases fitting TRBD2. Germline V CDR1 and CDR2: SEHNR, FQNEAQ (reference sequence). The V gene end was trimmed by 5 bases and the J gene end by 0 bases; junction bases not matched to a gene: 0. CDR3 size: 13 residues. In DNA form, the CDR3 reads TGTGCCAGCAGCGCGGGGGACCAAGAGACCCAGTACTTC. Encoded protein: CASSAGDQETQYF.

This clonotype turned up a few times. This chain connects TRBV7-4 to TRBJ2-7, with D perhaps TRBD1 (6 bases). This CDR3 is 15 amino acids long. Germline loops: CDR1 SGHVT, CDR2 SQSDAQ. Trimming cost V 6 bases and J 1 base, with 16 bases left between them. The DNA for the CDR3 is TGTGCCAGCAGGCCATCGGACAGCAGTTCCTACGAGCAGTACTTC. Amino acid sequence: CASRPSDSSSYEQYF.

This clonotype was recorded a few times. The chain carries TRBV7-2 and TRBJ2-5; D uncertain. The V gene's germline CDR1 is SGHTA and CDR2 FQGNSA. Trimming took 5 bases from V and 1 from J, leaving 17 bases between them. The CDR3 is 16 amino acids. CDR3 nucleotide sequence: TGTGCCAGCAGCCGAGCACTATTAGGCCGCCAAGAGACCCAGTACTTC. Amino acids: CASSRALLGRQETQYF.

J is TRBJ2-6 and V is TRBV6-6; D unresolved. Between the trimmed V and J ends, which lost 0 bases and 2 bases, there was a span of 8 bases. This CDR3 spans 16 amino acids. Germline CDR1 MNHNY, CDR2 SVGAGI (reference sequence). The CDR3 here is CASSYSTGPGANVLTF. The CDR3 bases are TGTGCCAGCAGTTACTCGACCGGGCCTGGGGCCAACGTCCTGACTTTC.

The V call is TRBV7-6, the J call TRBJ1-2, with 7 bases lining up with TRBD1. The V segment lost 4 bases and the J segment 4 bases; nucleotides outside the gene matches: 6. Looked up from germline, CDR1 is SGHVS and CDR2 is FNYEAQ. The CDR3 is made up of 14 amino acids. The CDR3 region is CASSSGQLSYGYTF. Written as DNA, the CDR3 is TGTGCCAGCAGCTCGGGACAGTTGTCCTATGGCTACACCTTC.

By sample share, this clonotype is medium-sized. This rearrangement joins TRBV12-5 to TRBJ1-1, with D maybe TRBD1 (6 bases). Germline CDR1 is LGHNT and CDR2 is FRNRAP. Deletions cut 6 bases from V and 5 bases from J, with 16 bases between. This CDR3 has 14 amino acids. In nucleotides, the CDR3 is TGTGCTAGTGGACACCCACAGGGTAGGACTGAAGCTTTCTTT. Protein product: CASGHPQGRTEAFF.

There are many counts of this clonotype. This could be a read error, since a much larger clone is one nucleotide away. V and J are TRBV7-3 and TRBJ2-3; 9 bases agree with TRBD1. Germline V gene data show CDR1 as SGHTA and CDR2 as FQGTGA. The CDR3 is 18 residues long. The V segment lost 0 bases and the J segment 14 bases; nucleotides outside the gene matches: 21. CDR3 region: CASSLTGWTGANTGELYF. The CDR3 coding sequence is TGTGCCAGCAGCTTAACGGGCTGGACAGGGGCTAACACCGGGGAGCTGTATTTT.

Concerning this clonotype itself: The conserved final phenylalanine or tryptophan is absent from the CDR3, which likely points to a read error. The limits of the CDR3 on the DNA are not certain, so only TCRdb's listed CDR3 is given. This chain uses TRBV7-6 with TRBJ1-1. With termini counted, the CDR3 has 9 amino acids. Germline-derived CDR1 and CDR2 are SGHVS and FNYEAQ. This chain's CDR3 is CASSQWLGQ.